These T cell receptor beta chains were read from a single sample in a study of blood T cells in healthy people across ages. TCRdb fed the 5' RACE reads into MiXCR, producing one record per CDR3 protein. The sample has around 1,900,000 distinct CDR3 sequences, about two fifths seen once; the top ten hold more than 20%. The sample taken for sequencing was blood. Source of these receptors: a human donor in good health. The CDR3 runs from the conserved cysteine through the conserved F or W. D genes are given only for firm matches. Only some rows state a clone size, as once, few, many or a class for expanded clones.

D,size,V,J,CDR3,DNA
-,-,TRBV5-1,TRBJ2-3,CASSLSGAPDTQYF,TGCGCCAGCAGCTTGTCGGGGGCCCCAGATACGCAGTATTTT
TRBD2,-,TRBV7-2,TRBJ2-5,CASSYQRGAETQYF,TGTGCCAGCAGCTACCAGCGGGGGGCGGAGACCCAGTACTTC
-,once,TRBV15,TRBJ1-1,CATSREQRGYTEAFF,TGTGCCACCAGCAGAGAACAAAGGGGGTACACTGAAGCTTTCTTT
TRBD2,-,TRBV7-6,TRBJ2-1,CASSLLADIYNEQFF,TGTGCCAGCAGCTTACTAGCGGATATCTACAATGAGCAGTTCTTC
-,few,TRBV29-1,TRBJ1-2,CSVSTGTYGYTF,TGCAGCGTTTCTACAGGAACCTATGGCTACACCTTC
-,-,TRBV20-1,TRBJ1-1,CSASMDTYTEAFF,TGCAGTGCTAGTATGGACACCTACACTGAAGCTTTCTTT
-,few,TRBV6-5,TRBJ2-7,CASSYSQGSDEQYF,TGTGCCAGCAGTTACTCGCAGGGGTCTGACGAGCAGTACTTC
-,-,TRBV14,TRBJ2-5,CASSQGNDQYF,TGTGCCAGCAGCCAAGGAAATGACCAGTACTTC
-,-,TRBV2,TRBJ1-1,CASSIQGWATEAFF,TGTGCCAGCAGTATACAGGGTTGGGCCACTGAAGCTTTCTTT
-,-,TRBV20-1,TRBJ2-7,CSAQTGIHNEQYF,TGCAGTGCCCAGACCGGGATACACAATGAGCAGTACTTC
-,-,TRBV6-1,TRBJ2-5,CASSGYGVQETQYF,TGTGCCAGCAGCGGATACGGGGTCCAAGAGACCCAGTACTTC
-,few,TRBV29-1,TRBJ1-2,CSVELQGSYGYTF,TGCAGCGTTGAGCTACAGGGTTCCTATGGCTACACCTTC
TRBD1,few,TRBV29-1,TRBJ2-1,CSVQIGTATNNEQFF,TGCAGCGTTCAGATAGGGACAGCTACTAACAATGAGCAGTTCTTC
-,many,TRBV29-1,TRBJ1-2,CSVDRDGDYGYTF,TGCAGCGTTGACCGGGACGGGGACTATGGCTACACCTTC
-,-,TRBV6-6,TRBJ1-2,CASSYWGGGGYGYTF,TGTGCCAGCAGTTACTGGGGAGGGGGAGGCTATGGCTACACCTTC
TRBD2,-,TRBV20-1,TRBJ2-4,CSARTLAGGRGQYF,TGCAGTGCTAGAACCCTTGCGGGGGGGCGTGGGCAGTACTTC
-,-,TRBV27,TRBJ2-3,CASSLQGGSDTQYF,TGTGCCAGCAGTCTACAGGGAGGGTCAGATACGCAGTATTTT
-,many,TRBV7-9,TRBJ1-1,CASSFGDTEAFF,TGTGCCAGCAGCTTTGGGGACACTGAAGCTTTCTTT
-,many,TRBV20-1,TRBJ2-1,CSAREPEKGLYNEQFF,TGCAGTGCTAGAGAACCTGAGAAGGGGCTCTACAATGAGCAGTTCTTC
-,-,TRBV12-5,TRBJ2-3,CASGLPPGLQRSTDTQYF,TGTGCTAGTGGTTTGCCCCCTGGGCTCCAGCGATCCACAGATACGCAGTATTTT